This T cell receptor beta chain was documented in a study of response to subunit inactivated influenza vaccine. The CDR3 runs 17 residues. V was pared by 1 base and J by 5 bases, with 11 bases of the junction left unmatched. The V gene's germline CDR1 is SGHAT and CDR2 FQNNGV. This clonotype came up a few times. TCRdb used MiXCR to reprocess the RT-PCR reads, holding one entry per CDR3 protein. The data show some 800,000 distinct CDR3 sequences, 21% seen once. The TCR comes from a man aged 45-60 years who received an inactivated influenza vaccine. V and J are TRBV11-2 and TRBJ2-3; TRBD2 matches 8 bases. The starting material was PBMCs from blood, obtained roughly 5 days after vaccination. Here the CDR3 reads CASSLVAAGSGRDTQYF. Written as DNA, the CDR3 is TGTGCCAGCAGCTTAGTCGCGGCCGGCAGCGGGAGAGATACGCAGTATTTT.